The 12 T cell receptor beta chains reported below all come from one sample, sequenced in a study of blood T cell repertoires in COVID-19. TCRdb's copy holds only in-frame clones and misses some; the assay was immunoSEQ multiplex PCR. This repertoire shows roughly 300,000 clones, 85% found once; its top ten account for less than 15%. The sample taken for sequencing was peripheral blood. Receptors were obtained from a human donor in a cohort sampled during active COVID-19.

On this clone: One end of the junction does not line up with germline, which may come from a read error. The V call is TRBV4-3, the J call TRBJ2-7; 11 nucleotides align to TRBD1. The CDR3 is 15 residues long. Germline CDR1 is LGHNA and CDR2 is YSLEER. CDR3 sequence (DNA): TGCGCCAGCAGCCAAGATCCCCGGACAGGGGGCCCATTGAACTTC. This translates into CASSQDPRTGGPLNF.

The rearrangement joins TRBV6-6 to TRBJ1-2; D may be TRBD1 (5 bases). The germline V gene has CDR1 MNHNY and CDR2 SVGAGI (reference sequence). V was cut by 2 bases and J by 7 bases, with 5 bases left in between. This CDR3 spans 11 amino acids. In DNA, the CDR3 is TGTGCCAGCAGTTACACAGGTGGCTACACCTTC. It translates to CASSYTGGYTF.

V gene TRBV7-9 combines with J gene TRBJ2-1, with 8 positions matching TRBD2. The CDR3 extends over 12 amino acids. Trimming cost V 6 bases and J 14 bases; bases outside gene matches: 9. Germline values: CDR1 SEHNR, CDR2 FQNEAQ (reference sequence). The CDR3 here is CASRSGAGEEFF. The CDR3 DNA reads as TGTGCCAGCAGATCTGGAGCGGGAGAGGAGTTCTTC.

The chain uses TRBV11-2 and TRBJ2-5; the match to TRBD2 covers 8 bases. V lost 5 bases, J lost 1 base, and 3 bases stayed unmatched. The CDR3 runs 14 residues. Per the germline V gene, CDR1 is SGHAT and CDR2 is FQNNGV. CDR3 DNA: TGTGCCAGCAGCCCGGGACTAGGCCAAGAGACCCAGTACTTC. It specifies CASSPGLGQETQYF.

This rearrangement joins TRBV18 to TRBJ2-7; 7 bases map to TRBD1. V was pared by 2 bases and J by 6 bases, with 10 bases of the junction left unmatched. This CDR3 spans 15 amino acids. Germline V gene sequence: CDR1 KGHSH, CDR2 LQKENI. The CDR3 DNA sequence: TGTGCCAGCTCACCAAAAAGGACAGGCCTGGCCGAGCAGTACTTC. Translated, it gives CASSPKRTGLAEQYF.

This chain joins TRBV6-1 and TRBJ2-7; 9 bases fit TRBD2. The CDR3 has 15 amino acids. Germline CDR1 and CDR2: MNHNS and SASEGT. J gave up 3 bases and V 3 bases, and 6 bases lay outside the gene matches. CDR3 in amino acids: CASSDTGLALYEQYF. Here the CDR3 DNA reads TGTGCCAGCAGTGATACGGGACTAGCCCTCTACGAGCAGTACTTC.

This clone has a single count. Here the CDR3 reads CATSRDTLGSSSPLHF. The CDR3, as DNA: TGTGCCACCAGTAGGGACACGTTAGGGAGTAGTTCACCCCTCCACTTT. The chain has TRBV24-1 and TRBJ1-6; D may be TRBD1 (6 bases). The CDR3 length is 16 residues. Per the germline V gene, CDR1 is KGHDR and CDR2 is SFDVKD. V shed 6 bases and J shed 9 bases, with 20 bases lying between them.

This clone occurred once. This sequence joins TRBV18 and TRBJ2-7; 12 bases fit TRBD2. V shed 5 bases and J 1 base; nucleotides not matched to a gene: 0. Germline lookup yields CDR1 KGHSH and CDR2 LQKENI. This CDR3 is 14 amino acids long. CDR3 nucleotide sequence: TGTGCCAGCTCAGGACTAGCGGGATCCTACGAGCAGTACTTC. It translates to CASSGLAGSYEQYF.

V usage is TRBV27 and J usage is TRBJ1-1; D unresolved. Trimming left V 3 bases short and J 1 base short, with 15 bases between. There are 16 residues in the CDR3. Per the germline V gene, CDR1 is MNHEY and CDR2 is SMNVEV (reference sequence). The CDR3: CASSFLPSRANTEAFF. The DNA of the CDR3 is TGTGCCAGCAGTTTCCTTCCCTCGCGGGCGAACACTGAAGCTTTCTTT.

The V call is TRBV4-1, the J call TRBJ1-1; 9 bases agree with TRBD1. V trimming: 3 bases; J trimming: 0 bases; junction bases outside the gene matches: 2. Per the germline V gene, CDR1 is MGHRA and CDR2 is YSYEKL. The CDR3 spans 15 residues. CDR3 nucleotides: TGCGCCAGCAGCCAGGGACAGGGACTGAACACTGAAGCTTTCTTT. Translation gives CASSQGQGLNTEAFF.

This chain joins TRBV9 and TRBJ2-3, with TRBD1 as a possible D gene (6 bases). The CDR3 length is 14 residues. Trimming pared 3 bases from V and 2 bases from J, leaving 10 bases between. Germline V gene sequence: CDR1 SGDLS, CDR2 YYNGEE. CDR3 DNA: TGTGCCAGCAGCGGACAGGTGTCCACAGATACGCAGTATTTT. Translated, it gives CASSGQVSTDTQYF.

The rearrangement joins TRBV2 to TRBJ2-2; 10 nucleotides match TRBD2. There are 16 residues in the CDR3. From germline, CDR1 is SNHLY and CDR2 FYNNEI. The junction had 4 bases not matched to a gene; V was cut back by 1 base and J by 5 bases. For the CDR3, the DNA is TGTGCCAGCAGTGAAGTCGTAGCGGGAGGTACCGGGGAGCTGTTTTTT. Amino acid sequence: CASSEVVAGGTGELFF.